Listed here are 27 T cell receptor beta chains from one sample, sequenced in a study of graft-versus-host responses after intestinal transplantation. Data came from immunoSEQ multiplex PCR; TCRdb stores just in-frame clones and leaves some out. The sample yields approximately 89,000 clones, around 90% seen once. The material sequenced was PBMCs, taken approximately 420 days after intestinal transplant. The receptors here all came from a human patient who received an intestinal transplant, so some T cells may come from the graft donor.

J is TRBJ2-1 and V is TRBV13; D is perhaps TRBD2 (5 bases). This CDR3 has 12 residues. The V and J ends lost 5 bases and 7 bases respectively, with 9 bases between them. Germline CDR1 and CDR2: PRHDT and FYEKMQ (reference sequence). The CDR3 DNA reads TGTGCCAGCAGCCGGCCGGGGAATGAGCAGTTCTTC. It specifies CASSRPGNEQFF.

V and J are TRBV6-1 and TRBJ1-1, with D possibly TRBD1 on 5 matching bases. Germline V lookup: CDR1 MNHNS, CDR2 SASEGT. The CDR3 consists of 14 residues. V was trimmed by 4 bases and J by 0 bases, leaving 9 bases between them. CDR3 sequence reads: CASSVRELNTEAFF. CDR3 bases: TGTGCCAGCAGTGTCAGGGAATTGAACACTGAAGCTTTCTTT.

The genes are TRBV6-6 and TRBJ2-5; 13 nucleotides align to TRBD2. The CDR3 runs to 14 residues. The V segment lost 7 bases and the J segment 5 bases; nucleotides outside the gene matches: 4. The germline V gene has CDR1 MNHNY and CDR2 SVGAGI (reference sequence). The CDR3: CASNPGLAGETQYF. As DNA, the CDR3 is TGTGCCAGCAACCCGGGACTAGCGGGGGAGACCCAGTACTTC.

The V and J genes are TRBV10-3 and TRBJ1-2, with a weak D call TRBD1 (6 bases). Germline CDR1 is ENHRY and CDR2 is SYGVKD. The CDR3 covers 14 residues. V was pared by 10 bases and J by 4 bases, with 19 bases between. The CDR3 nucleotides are TGTGCCACAAAGGGCCAGGGGTTGGGCTATGGCTACACCTTC. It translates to CATKGQGLGYGYTF.

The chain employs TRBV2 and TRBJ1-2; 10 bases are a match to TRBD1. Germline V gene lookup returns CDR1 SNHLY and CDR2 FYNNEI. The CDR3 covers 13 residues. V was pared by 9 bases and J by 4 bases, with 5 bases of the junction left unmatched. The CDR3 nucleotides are TGTGCCAGACGGGGGACAGGGGTCTATGGCTACACCTTC. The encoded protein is CARRGTGVYGYTF.

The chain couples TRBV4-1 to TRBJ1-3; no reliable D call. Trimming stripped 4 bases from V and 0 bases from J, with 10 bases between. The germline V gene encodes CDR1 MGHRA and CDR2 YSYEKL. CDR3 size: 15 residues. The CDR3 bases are TGCGCCAGCAGCCCCCAAGGGAGCTCTGGAAACACCATATATTTT. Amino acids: CASSPQGSSGNTIYF.

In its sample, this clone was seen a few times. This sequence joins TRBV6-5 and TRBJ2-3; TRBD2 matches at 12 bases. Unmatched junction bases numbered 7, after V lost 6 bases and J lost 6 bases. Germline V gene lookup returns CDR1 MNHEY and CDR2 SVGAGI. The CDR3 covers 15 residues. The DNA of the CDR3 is TGTGCCAGCAGGAAACTAGCGGGGGGTAGGGATACGCAGTATTTT. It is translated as CASRKLAGGRDTQYF.

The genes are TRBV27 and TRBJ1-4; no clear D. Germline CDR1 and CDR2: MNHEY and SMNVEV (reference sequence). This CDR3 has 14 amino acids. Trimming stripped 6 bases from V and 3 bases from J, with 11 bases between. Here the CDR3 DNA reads TGTGCCAGCAGCCCGACAACGTCTAATGAAAAACTGTTTTTT. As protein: CASSPTTSNEKLFF. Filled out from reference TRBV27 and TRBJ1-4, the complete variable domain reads EAQVTQNPRYLITVTGKKLTVTCSQNMNHEYMSWYRQDPGLGLRQIYYSMNVEVTDKGDVPEGYKVSRKEKRNFPLILESPSPNQTSLYFCASSPTTSNEKLFFGSGTQLSVL.

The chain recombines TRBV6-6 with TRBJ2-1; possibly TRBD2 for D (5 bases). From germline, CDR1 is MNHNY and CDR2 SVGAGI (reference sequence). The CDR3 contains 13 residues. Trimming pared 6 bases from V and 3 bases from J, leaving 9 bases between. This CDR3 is CASRGESYNEQFF. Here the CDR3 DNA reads TGTGCCAGCAGGGGAGAAAGCTACAATGAGCAGTTCTTC.

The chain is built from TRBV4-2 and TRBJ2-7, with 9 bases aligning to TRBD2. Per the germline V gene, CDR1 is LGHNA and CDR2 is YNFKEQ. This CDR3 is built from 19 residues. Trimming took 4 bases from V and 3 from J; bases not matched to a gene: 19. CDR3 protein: CASSLGGLDLAGRYYEQYF. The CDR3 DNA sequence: TGTGCCAGCAGCCTAGGTGGGCTGGACCTAGCGGGGAGATACTACGAGCAGTACTTC.

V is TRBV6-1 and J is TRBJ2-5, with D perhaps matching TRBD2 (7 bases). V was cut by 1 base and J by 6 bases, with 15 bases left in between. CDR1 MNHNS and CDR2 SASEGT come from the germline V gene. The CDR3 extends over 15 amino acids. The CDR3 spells CASSEEGGRVQTQYF. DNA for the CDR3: TGTGCCAGCAGTGAAGAGGGGGGGCGGGTCCAGACCCAGTACTTC.

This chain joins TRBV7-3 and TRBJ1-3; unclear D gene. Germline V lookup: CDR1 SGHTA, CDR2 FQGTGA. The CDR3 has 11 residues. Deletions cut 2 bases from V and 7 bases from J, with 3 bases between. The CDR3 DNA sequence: TGTGCCAGCAGCTTAGGGAACACCATATATTTT. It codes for CASSLGNTIYF.

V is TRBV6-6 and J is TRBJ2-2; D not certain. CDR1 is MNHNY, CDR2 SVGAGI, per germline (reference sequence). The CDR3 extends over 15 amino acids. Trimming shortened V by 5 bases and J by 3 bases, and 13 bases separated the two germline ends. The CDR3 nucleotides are TGTGCCAGCAGTGGGTTGGGTAGAGACACCGGGGAGCTGTTTTTT. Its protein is CASSGLGRDTGELFF.

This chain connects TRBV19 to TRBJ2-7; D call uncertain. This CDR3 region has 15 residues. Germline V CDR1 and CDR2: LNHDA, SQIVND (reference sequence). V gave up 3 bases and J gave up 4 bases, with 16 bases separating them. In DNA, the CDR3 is TGTGCCAGTAGTATGAGTTTCGGCGAAGCATACGAGCAGTACTTC. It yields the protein CASSMSFGEAYEQYF.

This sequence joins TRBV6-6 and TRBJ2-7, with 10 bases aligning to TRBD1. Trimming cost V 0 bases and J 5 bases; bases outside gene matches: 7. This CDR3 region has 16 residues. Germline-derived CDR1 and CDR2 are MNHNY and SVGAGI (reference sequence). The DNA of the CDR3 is TGTGCCAGCAGTTACTCTACGGGACAGGGGATCCACGAGCAGTACTTC. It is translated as CASSYSTGQGIHEQYF.

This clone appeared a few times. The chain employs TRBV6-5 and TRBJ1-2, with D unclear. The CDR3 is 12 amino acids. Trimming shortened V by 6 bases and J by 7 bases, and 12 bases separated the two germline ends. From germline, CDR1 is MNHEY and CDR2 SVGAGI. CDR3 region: CASSDERGGYTF. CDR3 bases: TGTGCCAGCAGCGACGAACGAGGTGGCTACACCTTC.

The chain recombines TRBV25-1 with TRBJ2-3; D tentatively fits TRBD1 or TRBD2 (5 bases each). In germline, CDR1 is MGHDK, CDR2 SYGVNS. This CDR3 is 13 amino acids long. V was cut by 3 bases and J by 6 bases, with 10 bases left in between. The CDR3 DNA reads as TGTGCCAGCAGTGACGGGGCAGGTGATACGCAGTATTTT. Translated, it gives CASSDGAGDTQYF.

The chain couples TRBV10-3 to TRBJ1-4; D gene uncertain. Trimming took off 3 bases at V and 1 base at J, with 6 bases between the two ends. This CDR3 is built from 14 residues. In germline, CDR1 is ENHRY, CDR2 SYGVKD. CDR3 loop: CAISEARTNEKLFF. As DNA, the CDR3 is TGTGCCATCAGTGAAGCCAGAACTAATGAAAAACTGTTTTTT.

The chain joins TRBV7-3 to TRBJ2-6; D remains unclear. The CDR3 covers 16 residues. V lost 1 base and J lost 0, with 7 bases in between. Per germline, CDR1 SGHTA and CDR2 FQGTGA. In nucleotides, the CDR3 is TGTGCCAGCAGCTTAATGGTGGGCTCTGGGGCCAACGTCCTGACTTTC. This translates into CASSLMVGSGANVLTF. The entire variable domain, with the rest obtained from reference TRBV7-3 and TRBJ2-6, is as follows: GAGVSQTPSNKVTEKGKYVELRCDPISGHTALYWYRQSLGQGPEFLIYFQGTGAADDSGLPNDRFFAVRPEGSVSTLKIQRTERGDSAVYLCASSLMVGSGANVLTFGAGSRLTVL.

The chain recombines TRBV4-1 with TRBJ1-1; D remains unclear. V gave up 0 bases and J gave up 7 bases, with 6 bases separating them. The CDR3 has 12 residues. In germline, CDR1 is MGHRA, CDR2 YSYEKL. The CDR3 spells CASSQDGIEAFF. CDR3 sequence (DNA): TGCGCCAGCAGCCAAGATGGAATTGAAGCTTTCTTT.

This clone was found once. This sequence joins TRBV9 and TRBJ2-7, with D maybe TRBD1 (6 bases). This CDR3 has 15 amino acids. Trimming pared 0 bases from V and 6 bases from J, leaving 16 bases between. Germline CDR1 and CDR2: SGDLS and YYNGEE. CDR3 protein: CASSVDMGAAREQYF. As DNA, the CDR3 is TGTGCCAGCAGCGTAGATATGGGGGCGGCTCGCGAGCAGTACTTC.

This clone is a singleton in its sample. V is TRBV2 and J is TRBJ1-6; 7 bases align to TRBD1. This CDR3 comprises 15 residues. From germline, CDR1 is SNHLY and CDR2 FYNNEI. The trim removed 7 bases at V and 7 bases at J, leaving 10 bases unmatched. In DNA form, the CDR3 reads TGTGCCAGCATCTGGCAGGGGGGATGGAATTCACCCCTCCACTTT. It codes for CASIWQGGWNSPLHF.

This CDR3 is CTSSQENSGASYEQYF. CDR3 bases: TGCACCAGCAGCCAAGAAAATTCGGGGGCGTCCTACGAGCAGTACTTC. The chain couples TRBV1 to TRBJ2-7. TRBV1 is tagged as a pseudogene. The CDR3 totals 16 residues.

The CDR3 region has the DNA TGTGCCAGCAGCTTAGGCGGCCCCTACGAGCAGTACTTC. Translating gives CASSLGGPYEQYF. This sequence joins TRBV7-6 and TRBJ2-5; no definite D call. The closer fit of TRBJ2-7 to the DNA end suggests the J call may be wrong. CDR1 is SGHVS, CDR2 FNYEAQ, per germline. This CDR3 contains 13 residues.

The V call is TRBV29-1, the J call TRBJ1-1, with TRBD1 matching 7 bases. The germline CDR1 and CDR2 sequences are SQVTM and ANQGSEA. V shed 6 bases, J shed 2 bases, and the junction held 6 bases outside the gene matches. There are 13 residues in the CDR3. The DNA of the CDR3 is TGCAGCGTAGTCGGACAGGCCAACACTGAAGCTTTCTTT. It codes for CSVVGQANTEAFF. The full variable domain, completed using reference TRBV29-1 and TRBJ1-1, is SAVISQKPSRDICQRGTSLTIQCQVDSQVTMMFWYRQQPGQSLTLIATANQGSEATYESGFVIDKFPISRPNLTFSTLTVSNMSPEDSSIYLCSVVGQANTEAFFGQGTRLTVV.

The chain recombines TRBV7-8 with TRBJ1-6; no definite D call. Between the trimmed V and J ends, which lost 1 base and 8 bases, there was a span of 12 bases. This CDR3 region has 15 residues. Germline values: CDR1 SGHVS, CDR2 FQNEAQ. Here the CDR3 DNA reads TGTGCCAGCAGCTTAGGTTTTGGCGGGGATTCACCCCTCCACTTT. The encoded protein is CASSLGFGGDSPLHF.

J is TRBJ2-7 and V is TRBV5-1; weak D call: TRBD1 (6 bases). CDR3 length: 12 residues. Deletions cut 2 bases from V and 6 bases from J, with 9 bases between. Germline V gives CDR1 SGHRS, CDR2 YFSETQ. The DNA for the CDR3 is TGCGCCAGCAGCTTTCAGGGGTCCGAGCAGTACTTC. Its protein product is CASSFQGSEQYF.